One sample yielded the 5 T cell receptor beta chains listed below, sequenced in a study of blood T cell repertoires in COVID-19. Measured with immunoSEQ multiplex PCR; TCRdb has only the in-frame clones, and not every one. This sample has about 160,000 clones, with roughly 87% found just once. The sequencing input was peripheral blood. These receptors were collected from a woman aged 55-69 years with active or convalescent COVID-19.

CDR3 region: CATKDYSGNTIYF. Here the CDR3 DNA reads TGTGCCACAAAAGACTACTCTGGAAACACCATATATTTT. The chain is built from TRBV6-5 and TRBJ1-3, with D unclear. V was shortened by 10 bases and J by 0 bases, with 10 bases between the two germline ends. Germline loops: CDR1 MNHEY, CDR2 SVGAGI. CDR3 length: 13 residues.

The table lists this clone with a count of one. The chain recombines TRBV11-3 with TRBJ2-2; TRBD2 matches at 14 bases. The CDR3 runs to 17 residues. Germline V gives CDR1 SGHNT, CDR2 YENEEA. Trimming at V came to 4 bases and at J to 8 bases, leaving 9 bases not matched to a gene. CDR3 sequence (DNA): TGTGCCAGCAGCTCGGGACTAGCGGGGGTACATACGGGGGAGCTGTTTTTT. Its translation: CASSSGLAGVHTGELFF.

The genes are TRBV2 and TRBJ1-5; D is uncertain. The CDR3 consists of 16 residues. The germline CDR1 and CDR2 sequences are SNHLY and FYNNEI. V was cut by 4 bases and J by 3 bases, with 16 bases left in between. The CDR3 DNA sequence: TGTGCCAGCAGTGGGCCCTCGCGAGGGAACAATCAGCCCCAGCATTTT. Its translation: CASSGPSRGNNQPQHF.

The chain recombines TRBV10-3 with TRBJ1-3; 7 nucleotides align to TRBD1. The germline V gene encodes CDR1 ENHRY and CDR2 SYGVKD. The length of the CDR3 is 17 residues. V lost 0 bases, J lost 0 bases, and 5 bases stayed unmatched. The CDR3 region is CAISESFWDSSGNTIYF. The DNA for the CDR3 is TGTGCCATCAGTGAGTCGTTTTGGGACAGCTCTGGAAACACCATATATTTT.

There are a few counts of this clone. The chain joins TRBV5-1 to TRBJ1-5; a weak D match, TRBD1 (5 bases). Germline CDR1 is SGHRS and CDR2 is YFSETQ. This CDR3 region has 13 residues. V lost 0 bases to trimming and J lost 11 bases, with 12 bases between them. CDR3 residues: CASSLEGGAAQHF. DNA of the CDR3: TGCGCCAGCAGCTTGGAGGGTGGGGCGGCCCAGCATTTT.